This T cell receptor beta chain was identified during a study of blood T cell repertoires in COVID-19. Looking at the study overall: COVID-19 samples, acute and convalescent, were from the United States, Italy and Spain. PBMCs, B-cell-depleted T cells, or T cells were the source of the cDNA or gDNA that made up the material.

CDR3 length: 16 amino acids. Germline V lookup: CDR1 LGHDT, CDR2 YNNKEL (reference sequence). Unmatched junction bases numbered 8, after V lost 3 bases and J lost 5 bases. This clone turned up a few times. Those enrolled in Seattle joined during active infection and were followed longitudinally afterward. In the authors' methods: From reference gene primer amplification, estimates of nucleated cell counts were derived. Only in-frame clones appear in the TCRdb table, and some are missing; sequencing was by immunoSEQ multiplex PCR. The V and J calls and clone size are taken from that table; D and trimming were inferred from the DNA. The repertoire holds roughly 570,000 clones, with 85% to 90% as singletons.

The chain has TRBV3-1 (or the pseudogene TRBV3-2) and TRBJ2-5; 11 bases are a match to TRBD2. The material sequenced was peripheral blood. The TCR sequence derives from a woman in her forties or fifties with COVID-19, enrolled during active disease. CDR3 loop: CASSHPLAGGEETQYF. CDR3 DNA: TGTGCCAGCAGCCATCCTCTAGCGGGGGGAGAGGAGACCCAGTACTTC.